This T cell receptor beta chain appears in the sequencing data of a study of shared clonotypes between healthy human individuals (TCRdb year 2020). Broadly, across the study: A few men and a couple of women, aged 18 to 49 years, made up the cohort. To increase sequencing depth and limit assay-specific biases, different laboratories used diverse techniques to prepare libraries and sequence TCR repertoires. Each donor's leukapheresis produced roughly between about 0.85 and 10 billion PBMCs. The study deeply sequenced blood TCR repertoires of five healthy adults to estimate repertoire size and the extent of clonotype sharing between individuals. What the research found in general, with its limitations: Based on pairwise subsampling, the degree of clonotype sharing among donors was expected to be affected by sequencing depth. The small number of donors limited the genetic and exposure-history diversity represented. Only blood was sampled, and tissue TCR repertoires likely differ from those in blood.

The donors were healthy, HIV-negative adults with no recently reported acute infections or vaccinations. All donors were Caucasian adults living in Nashville, Tennessee, USA. For unsorted samples, about 90 million PBMCs were counted and genomic DNA was extracted with the QIAamp DNA Blood Mini kit. After blood collection by leukapheresis, PBMCs were isolated using Ficoll-Histopaque density gradient centrifugation and then cryopreserved in the vapor phase of liquid nitrogen. The CDR3 covers 13 residues, taking in both the cysteine and the phenylalanine. The retained sequence is limited to the CDR3, 39 bases, with the frame set at the first base. V sheds 0 bases and J sheds 9 bases, leaving 11 bases between their ends. In the germline V gene (reference sequence), CDR1 corresponds to LNHNV and CDR2 to YYDKDF. As for this clone: Its binding antigen is unknown. The input lacks base qualities; no much larger clone sits a single base away.

Using the deep immunoSEQ assay, multiplex PCR amplified TCR CDR3 regions from genomic DNA. Genomic DNA extracted from each cell subset was distributed evenly over all wells of several immunoSEQ 96-well plates, and each plate served as one replicate. For unsorted PBMC, roughly 330 ng genomic DNA, equal to tens of thousands of T cell genomes, was loaded into each replicate PCR. Ten immunoSEQ deep assay plates were used to sequence unsorted PBMC genomic DNA. Purified libraries were measured with a Qubit 3.0 fluorometer, size-checked on a Bioanalyzer 2100, and measured again with the KAPA Library Quantification kit. A separate single-read 150-cycle Illumina NextSeq 550 flow cell was used to sequence each immunoSEQ 96-well plate. Processing in the source paper ran as follows. Because only junctional sequences without quality scores were contained in the immunoSEQ output, filtering matching that applied to full-length reads could not be performed. To assign V/J genes and CDR3, sequences were annotated against IMGT germline references using PyIR, a Python wrapper for IgBLAST v1.9. Reads were removed for weak V/J assignments (E-value above 1e-6), missing CDR3, stop codons, out-of-frame junctions, or ambiguous translated residues. A V3J clonotype was defined by an identical inferred V gene, J gene, and CDR3 amino acid sequence. The percentage overlap between two repertoires was calculated by dividing the number of shared unique clonotypes by the size of the smaller repertoire. Richness of each repertoire was evaluated using RTK rarefaction, the Chao1 estimator, and Recon v2.1 estimates of unobserved clonotypes. TCRdb provides this immuneACCESS table in a form limited to in-frame rearrangements. Some clones are lacking; in checked studies, under half of them reflect an unresolved V gene, and why the rest are absent is not known. D and trimming were read from the DNA, whereas the V and J calls and clone size are those reported in that table. This sample lists about 470,000 clones; 79% were detected once. About 13% of the sample goes to the ten largest clones.

In this chain, TRBV15 is recombined with TRBJ1-1, with TRBD1 as a weak D call on 5 bases. This receptor was taken from a woman aged 40-49 years in good health. Some clones in this sample may be carry-over from other donors' samples. What was sequenced was PBMCs. CDR3 loop: CATSRDRGRQAFF. Read as DNA, the sequence is TGTGCCACCAGCAGAGATAGGGGAAGGCAAGCTTTCTTT.